The 9 T cell receptor beta chains listed next were all sequenced from one sample in a study of blood T cell repertoires in COVID-19 (dated by TCRdb to the early 2020s). Libraries were constructed by the immunoSEQ multiplex PCR assay. What TCRdb holds here is the immuneACCESS table cut down to in-frame rearrangements. Part of the clones is not present; checked against another copy, under half of the missing clones reflect an unresolved V gene, and the others are unexplained. Here the sample has under 80,000 clones; around 83% occur a single time. Jointly, the top ten make up roughly 3.6% of the sample. Sample: peripheral blood. The receptor source for this set is a man between 65 and 79 years old with active COVID-19.

For the CDR3, the DNA is TGTGCCAGTAGTGGGGAGACCCACTCTGGGGCCAACGTCCTGACTTTC. It yields the protein CASSGETHSGANVLTF. The chain couples TRBV19 to TRBJ2-6; TRBD2 is a possible D gene (5 bases). CDR3 length: 16 residues. Looked up from germline, CDR1 is LNHDA and CDR2 is SQIVND (reference sequence). V lost 5 bases and J lost 0, with 11 bases in between.

The chain is built from TRBV6-5 and TRBJ1-6; D gene uncertain. The V gene lost 6 bases and the J gene lost 0 bases, with 6 bases spanning the gap. The CDR3 runs 14 residues. The germline V gene encodes CDR1 MNHEY and CDR2 SVGAGI. The CDR3 spells CASSPSSYNSPLHF. In nucleotides, the CDR3 is TGTGCCAGCAGCCCCAGCTCCTATAATTCACCCCTCCACTTT.

The V call is TRBV4-1, the J call TRBJ2-2; weak D call: TRBD2 (7 bases). The CDR3 has 17 amino acids. The germline V and J ends were trimmed by 0 bases and 5 bases, with 16 bases remaining between them. Germline values: CDR1 MGHRA, CDR2 YSYEKL. The DNA for the CDR3 is TGCGCCAGCAGCCAAGATGGGGGGAGGGGGAGAACCGGGGAGCTGTTTTTT. Translating gives CASSQDGGRGRTGELFF.

This rearrangement joins TRBV19 to TRBJ1-2, with D maybe TRBD1 (6 bases). CDR3 size: 13 residues. The germline CDR1 and CDR2 sequences are LNHDA and SQIVND (reference sequence). Between the trimmed V and J ends, which lost 6 bases and 2 bases, there was a span of 10 bases. CDR3 nucleotide sequence: TGTGCCAGTAGCCCCACAGGGAACTATGGCTACACCTTC. Its translation is CASSPTGNYGYTF. The full variable domain, in which reference TRBV19 and TRBJ1-2 provide the parts outside the CDR3, is DGGITQSPKYLFRKEGQNVTLSCEQNLNHDAMYWYRQDPGQGLRLIYYSQIVNDFQKGDIAEGYSVSREKKESFPLTVTSAQKNPTAFYLCASSPTGNYGYTFGSGTRLTVV.

This rearrangement joins TRBV30 to TRBJ2-7; D may be TRBD2 (6 bases). Per the germline V gene, CDR1 is GTSNPN and CDR2 is SVGIG (reference sequence). V gave up 0 bases and J gave up 2 bases, with 11 bases separating them. There are 14 residues in the CDR3. CDR3 sequence: CAWSVGGVTYEQYF. CDR3 DNA: TGTGCCTGGAGTGTCGGAGGGGTCACCTACGAGCAGTACTTC.

For this clone: Compared with germline, one end of the junction differs, possibly owing to a read error. The chain is built from TRBV7-7 and TRBJ2-7; TRBD2 aligns across 16 bases. CDR1 and CDR2 (germline): SSHAT, FNYEAQ (reference sequence). CDR3 length: 16 amino acids. CDR3 nucleotides: TGTGCTAGCAGCACGGGACTAGCGGGAGGGCCGGGGGAGCAGTACTTC. Encoded protein: CASSTGLAGGPGEQYF.

V gene TRBV30 combines with J gene TRBJ2-7; 11 bases match TRBD2. The CDR3 contains 14 residues. Germline trimming cut 1 base from V and 2 bases from J; bases unmatched to any gene: 1. Germline CDR1 and CDR2: GTSNPN and SVGIG (reference sequence). The CDR3: CAWSGTSGPYEQYF. The CDR3 DNA is TGTGCCTGGAGTGGGACTAGCGGGCCCTACGAGCAGTACTTC. The full variable domain, in which reference TRBV30 and TRBJ2-7 provide the parts outside the CDR3, is SQTIHQWPATLVQPVGSPLSLECTVEGTSNPNLYWYRQAAGRGLQLLFYSVGIGQISSEVPQNLSASRPQDRQFILSSKKLLLSDSGFYLCAWSGTSGPYEQYFGPGTRLTVT.

The V and J genes are TRBV27 and TRBJ2-7; possibly TRBD1 for D (5 bases). The germline V gene encodes CDR1 MNHEY and CDR2 SMNVEV (reference sequence). The V end was cut by 5 bases, the J end by 3 bases, with 17 bases between. The CDR3 runs 15 residues. The CDR3 DNA reads as TGTGCCAGCAGTCCCAGGGTCTGGGGCCTCTACGAGCAGTACTTC. Translated: CASSPRVWGLYEQYF.

This chain connects TRBV5-6 to TRBJ2-4, with D perhaps matching TRBD1 (6 bases). The CDR3 loop spans 17 amino acids. V gave up 3 bases and J gave up 0 bases, with 16 bases separating them. Germline V gene data show CDR1 as SGHDT and CDR2 as YYEEEE. This CDR3 reads CASSSGQLRLAKNIQYF. CDR3 in DNA: TGTGCCAGCAGCTCCGGACAGCTCCGATTAGCCAAAAACATTCAGTACTTC. Full variable domain (rest looked up from reference TRBV5-6 and TRBJ2-4): DAGVTQSPTHLIKTRGQQVTLRCSPKSGHDTVSWYQQALGQGPQFIFQYYEEEERQRGNFPDRFSGHQFPNYSSELNVNALLLGDSALYLCASSSGQLRLAKNIQYFGAGTRLSVL.